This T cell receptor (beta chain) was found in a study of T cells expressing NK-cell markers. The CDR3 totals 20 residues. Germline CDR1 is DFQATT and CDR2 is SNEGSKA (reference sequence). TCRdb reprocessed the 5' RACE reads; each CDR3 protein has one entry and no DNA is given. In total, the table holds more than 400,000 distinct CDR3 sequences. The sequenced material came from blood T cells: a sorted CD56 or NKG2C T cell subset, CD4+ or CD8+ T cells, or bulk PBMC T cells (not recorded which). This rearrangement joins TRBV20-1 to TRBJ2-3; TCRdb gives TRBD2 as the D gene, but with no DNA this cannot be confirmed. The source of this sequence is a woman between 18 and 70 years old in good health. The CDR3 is CSARPYSGTSGGGVGDTQYF.